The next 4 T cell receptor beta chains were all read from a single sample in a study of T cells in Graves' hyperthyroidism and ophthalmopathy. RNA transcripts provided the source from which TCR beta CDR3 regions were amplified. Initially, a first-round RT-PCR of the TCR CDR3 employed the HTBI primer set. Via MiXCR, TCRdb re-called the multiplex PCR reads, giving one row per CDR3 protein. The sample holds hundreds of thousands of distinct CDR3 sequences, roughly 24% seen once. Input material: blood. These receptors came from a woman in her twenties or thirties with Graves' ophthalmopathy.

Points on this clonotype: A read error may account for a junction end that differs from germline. This CDR3 is CAISAGQMRNSEAFF. CDR3 in DNA: TGTGCCATCAGTGCGGGACAGATGAGGAACTCTGAAGCTTTCTTT. This sequence joins TRBV10-3 and TRBJ1-1; TRBD1 matches at 7 bases. CDR1 is ENHRY, CDR2 SYGVKD, per germline. The CDR3 consists of 15 residues.

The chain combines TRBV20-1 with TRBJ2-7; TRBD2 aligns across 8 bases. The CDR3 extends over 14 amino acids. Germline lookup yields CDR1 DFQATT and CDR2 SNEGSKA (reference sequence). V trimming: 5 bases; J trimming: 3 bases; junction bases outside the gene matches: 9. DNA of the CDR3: TGCAGTGCTGCCCCTGGGACTAGTAGCTACGAGCAGTACTTC. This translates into CSAAPGTSSYEQYF.

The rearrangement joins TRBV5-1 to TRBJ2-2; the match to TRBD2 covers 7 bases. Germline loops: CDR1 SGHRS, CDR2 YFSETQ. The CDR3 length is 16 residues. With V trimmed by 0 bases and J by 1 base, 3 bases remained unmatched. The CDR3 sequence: CASSLVVAGNTGELFF. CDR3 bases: TGCGCCAGCAGCTTGGTCGTAGCGGGGAACACCGGGGAGCTGTTTTTT.

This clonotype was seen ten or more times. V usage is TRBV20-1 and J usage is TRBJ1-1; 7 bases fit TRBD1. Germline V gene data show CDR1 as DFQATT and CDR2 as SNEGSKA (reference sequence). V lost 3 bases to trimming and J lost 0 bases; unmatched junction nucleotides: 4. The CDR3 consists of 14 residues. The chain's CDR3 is CSARGDSMNTEAFF. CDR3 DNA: TGCAGTGCTAGGGGGGACAGCATGAACACTGAAGCTTTCTTT.